This TCR beta chain was captured by sequencing in a study of identical twins (TCRdb year 2016). At the level of the whole study: TCR alpha and beta repertoires from monozygotic twins, unrelated adults of various ages and cord blood were deep-sequenced to test whether fetal clonotypes persist. To rule out contamination, replicate twin experiments were performed at different times with different library preparation protocols. Broader findings and caveats from the paper: Zero-insertion analyses could be partly confounded by invariant T cells such as MAIT and iNKT, although diverse VJ usage argued against such confounding for most clonotypes. The excess sharing between twins in beta out-of-frame sequences was weaker because fewer shared sequences reduced the signal-to-noise ratio. Compared with coincidental sharing between unrelated individuals, an excess of low generation-probability sequences was observed among out-of-frame TCR alpha sequences shared between twins. Conclusions relied on cross-sectional statistical analysis, since the same donors could not be followed over many years. In monozygotic twins, out-of-frame TCR alpha sharing was systematically underestimated by recombination models, although the models agreed with sharing between unrelated individuals. Fewer insertions were carried by abundant cord blood beta clonotypes, a similar but weaker trend appeared in young adult naive repertoires, and no such trend appeared in memory repertoires.

Only healthy Caucasian donors were included. The twin cohort comprised three pairs of female monozygotic twins, all aged roughly 18 to 29 years. The RNA used for TCR libraries was isolated from peripheral blood mononuclear cells. The library relied on 5' RACE. Instrument used: Illumina HiSeq 2000. A universal primer binding site was introduced by template switching, and a unique molecular identifier was present in the final cDNA, enabling accurate counting of TCR cDNA molecules. First-strand cDNA for TCR alpha and beta chains was synthesized from specific primers in the conserved constant-segment region. To control for contamination, every cDNA library carried two barcodes: a SMART-Mk sample barcode plus Illumina barcodes. TruSeq adapter sequences and Illumina sample barcodes were added in two successive PCR steps. Sequencing of the TCR alpha and beta cDNA libraries was done on the Illumina HiSeq platform using custom primers. The published analysis was carried out like this. MiGEC processed the raw reads to extract unique molecular identifiers, while MiXCR was used to determine the CDR3 positions. Recombination models were inferred per individual with the repgenHMM and IGoR tools using an EM algorithm. The analysis of shared clonotypes was done with the tcR package in R, with sharing normalized by the product of cloneset sizes. To study raw recombination without the effects of thymic and clonal selection, out-of-frame nonproductive sequences were analyzed. TCRdb reran the public reads through fastp at Q25 and MiXCR, keeping productive beta chains. Under each unique CDR3 protein, matching rows form one entry showing the most common genes and DNA. The V and J calls here are based on TCRdb, not the publication. The sample records around 690,000 distinct CDR3 sequences, less than 25% of which are singletons. 4.3% of the sample comes from the top ten.

CDR1 SGHRS and CDR2 YFSETQ are derived from the germline V gene. Its CDR3 holds 16 amino acids, cysteine through phenylalanine. The kept DNA is CDR3 alone, 48 bases in frame from the first base. Trimming leaves V shorter by 4 bases and J shorter by 6 bases, with the junction holding 10 bases beyond the gene matches. This clonotype was seen a single time. The antigen this receptor binds is unknown. One base away there is no much larger clone; base qualities are not given. One read gives only weak evidence. These records were also assigned to another study, of T cells expressing NK-cell markers. That second report states: Seven to nine donors provided sorted CD3+CD56+NKG2C+, CD3+CD56+NKG2C- and CD3+CD56-NKG2C+ T-cell subsets, whose TCR beta-chain repertoires were profiled. Of the eight sequenced donors, seven were found to be HCMV-seropositive and one was found to be HCMV-seronegative. In several experiments an anti-gammadeltaTCR antibody was added to restrict sorting to alphabetaTCR-expressing T cells. In roughly 6 donors, the dominant CD3+CD56+NKG2C+ clonotypes ranked among the top 10 CD8+ clonotypes, making up about 1.0-7.5% of CD8+ T cells. Those dominant clonotypes were again the most abundant among CD3+CD56-NKG2C+ cells in a few donors, at about 28.3-60.1%. It remained unclear whether the expanded NKG2C-expressing T cell clones were specific for HCMV antigens. Randomly selected healthy volunteers, three men and five women, were used as the eight sequenced donors. HCMV serostatus was determined by detecting HCMV-specific IgG in serum with a commercial ELISA kit. Bulk peripheral blood T-cell repertoires were additionally sequenced from unsorted PBMC for roughly six donors. MIGEC handled demultiplexing of the reads and grouping by UMI, while MiTCR was used to assemble and quantify clonotypes. Only TCR cDNA sequences supported by at least two reads were kept to exclude erroneous sequences. Downstream repertoire analysis used the tcR package, and clonotypes were matched across fractions by CDR3 nucleotide sequence plus V segment. VDJmatch was used to annotate antigen specificity against VDJdb, with one amino acid substitution allowed in CDR3.

The sample taken for sequencing was PBMCs. The source of this sequence is a young woman in good health. The V gene is TRBV5-1 and the J gene is TRBJ2-1, with 10 junctional bases fitting TRBD2. Here is the DNA: TGCGCCAGCAGCCCGGGGGCGTCTAGCGGGAGCAATGAGCAGTTCTTC. Translated, this gives CASSPGASSGSNEQFF.